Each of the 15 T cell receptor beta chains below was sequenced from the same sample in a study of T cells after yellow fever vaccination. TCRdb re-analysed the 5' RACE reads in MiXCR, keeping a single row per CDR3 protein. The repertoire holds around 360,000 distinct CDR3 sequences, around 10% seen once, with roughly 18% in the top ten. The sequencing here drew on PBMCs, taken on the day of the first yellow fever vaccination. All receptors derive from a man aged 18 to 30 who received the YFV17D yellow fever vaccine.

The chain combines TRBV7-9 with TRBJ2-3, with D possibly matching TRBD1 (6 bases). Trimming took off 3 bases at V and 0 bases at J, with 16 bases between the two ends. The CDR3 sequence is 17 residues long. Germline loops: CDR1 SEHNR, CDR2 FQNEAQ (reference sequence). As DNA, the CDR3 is TGTGCCAGCAGCTTGTGGGGGAGTAGGGGGAGCACAGATACGCAGTATTTT. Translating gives CASSLWGSRGSTDTQYF.

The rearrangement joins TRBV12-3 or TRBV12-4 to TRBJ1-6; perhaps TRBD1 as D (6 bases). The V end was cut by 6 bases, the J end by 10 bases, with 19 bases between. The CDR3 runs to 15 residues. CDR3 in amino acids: CASRVTGRGRSPLHF. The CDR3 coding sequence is TGTGCCAGCAGGGTTACAGGGAGGGGTCGGTCACCCCTCCACTTT.

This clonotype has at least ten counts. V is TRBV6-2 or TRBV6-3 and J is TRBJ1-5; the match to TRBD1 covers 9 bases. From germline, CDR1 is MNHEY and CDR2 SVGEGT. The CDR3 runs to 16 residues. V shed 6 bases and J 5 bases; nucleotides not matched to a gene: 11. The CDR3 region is CASSEAGTGNYQPQHF. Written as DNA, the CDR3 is TGTGCCAGCAGCGAGGCCGGGACAGGGAATTATCAGCCCCAGCATTTT.

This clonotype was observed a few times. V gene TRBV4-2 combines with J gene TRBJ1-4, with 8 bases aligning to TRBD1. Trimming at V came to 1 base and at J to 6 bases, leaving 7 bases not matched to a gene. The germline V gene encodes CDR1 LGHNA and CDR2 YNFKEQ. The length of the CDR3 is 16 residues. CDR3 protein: CASSQVIRGRDEKLFF. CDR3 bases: TGTGCCAGCAGCCAAGTCATCAGGGGGCGCGATGAAAAACTGTTTTTT.

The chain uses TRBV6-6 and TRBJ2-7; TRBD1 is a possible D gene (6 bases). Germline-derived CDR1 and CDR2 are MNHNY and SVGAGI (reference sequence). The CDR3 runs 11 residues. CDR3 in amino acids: CASSYRQAFSV. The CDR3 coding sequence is TGTGCCAGCAGCTACCGACAGGCCTTTTCCGTC.

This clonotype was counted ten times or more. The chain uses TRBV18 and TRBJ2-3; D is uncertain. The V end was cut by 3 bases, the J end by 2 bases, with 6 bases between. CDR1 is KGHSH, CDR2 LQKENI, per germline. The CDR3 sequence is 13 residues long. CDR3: CASSPPNTDTQYF. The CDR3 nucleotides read TGTGCCAGCTCACCCCCAAACACAGATACGCAGTATTTT.

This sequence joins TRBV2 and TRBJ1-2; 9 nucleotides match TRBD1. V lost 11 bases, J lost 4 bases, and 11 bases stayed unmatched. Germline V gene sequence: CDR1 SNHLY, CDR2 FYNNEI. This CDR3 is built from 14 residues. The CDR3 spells CAGRPGTGTYGYTF. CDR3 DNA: TGTGCCGGACGTCCCGGGACAGGGACCTATGGCTACACCTTC.

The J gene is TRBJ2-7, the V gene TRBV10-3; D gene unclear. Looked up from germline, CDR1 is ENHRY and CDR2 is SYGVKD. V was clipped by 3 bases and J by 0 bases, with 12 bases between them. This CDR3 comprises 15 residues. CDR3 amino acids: CAISDSKGHSYEQYF. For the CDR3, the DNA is TGTGCCATCAGTGACTCCAAGGGCCACTCCTACGAGCAGTACTTC.

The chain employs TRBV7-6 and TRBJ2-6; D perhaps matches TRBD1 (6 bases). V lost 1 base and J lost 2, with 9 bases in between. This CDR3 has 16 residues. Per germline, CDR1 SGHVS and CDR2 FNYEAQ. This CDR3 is CASSLGAGAGANVLTF. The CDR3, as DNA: TGTGCCAGCAGCTTAGGGGCAGGGGCTGGGGCCAACGTCCTGACTTTC.

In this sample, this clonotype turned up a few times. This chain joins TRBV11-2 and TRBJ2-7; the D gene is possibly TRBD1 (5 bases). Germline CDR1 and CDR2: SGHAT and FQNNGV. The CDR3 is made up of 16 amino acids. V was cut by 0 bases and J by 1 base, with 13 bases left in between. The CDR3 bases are TGTGCCAGCAGCTTAGACAGGGCCCCTCGGTCCTACGAGCAGTACTTC. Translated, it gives CASSLDRAPRSYEQYF.

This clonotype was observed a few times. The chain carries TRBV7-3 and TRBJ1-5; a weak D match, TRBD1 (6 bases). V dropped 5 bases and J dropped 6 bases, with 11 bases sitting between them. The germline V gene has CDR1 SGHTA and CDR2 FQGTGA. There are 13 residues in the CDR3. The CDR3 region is CASSERGGQPQHF. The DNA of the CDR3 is TGTGCCAGCAGCGAAAGAGGGGGTCAGCCCCAGCATTTT.

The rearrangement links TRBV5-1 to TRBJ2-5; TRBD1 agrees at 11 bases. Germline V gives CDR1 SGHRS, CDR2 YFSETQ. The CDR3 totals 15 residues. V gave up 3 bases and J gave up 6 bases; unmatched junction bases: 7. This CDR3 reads CASSSPGTGGQTQYF. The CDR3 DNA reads TGCGCCAGCAGCTCCCCCGGGACAGGGGGGCAGACCCAGTACTTC. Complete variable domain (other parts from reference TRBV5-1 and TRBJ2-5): KAGVTQTPRYLIKTRGQQVTLSCSPISGHRSVSWYQQTPGQGLQFLFEYFSETQRNKGNFPGRFSGRQFSNSRSEMNVSTLELGDSALYLCASSSPGTGGQTQYFGPGTRLLVL.

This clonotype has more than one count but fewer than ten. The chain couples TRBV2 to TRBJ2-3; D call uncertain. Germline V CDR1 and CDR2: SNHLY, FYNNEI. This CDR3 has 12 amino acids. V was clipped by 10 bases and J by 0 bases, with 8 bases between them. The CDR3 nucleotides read TGTGCCACAACTGGGAGCACAGATACGCAGTATTTT. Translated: CATTGSTDTQYF.

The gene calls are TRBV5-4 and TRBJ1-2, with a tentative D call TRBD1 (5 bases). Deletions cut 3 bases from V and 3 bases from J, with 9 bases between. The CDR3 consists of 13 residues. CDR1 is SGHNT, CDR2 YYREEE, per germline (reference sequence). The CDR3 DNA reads TGTGCCAGCAGCTCGGGGGAGTACTATGGCTACACCTTC. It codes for CASSSGEYYGYTF.

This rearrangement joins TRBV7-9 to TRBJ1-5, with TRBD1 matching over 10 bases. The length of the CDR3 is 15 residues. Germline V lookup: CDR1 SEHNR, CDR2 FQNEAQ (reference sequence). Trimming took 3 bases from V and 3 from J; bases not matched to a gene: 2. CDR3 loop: CASSLTGGANQPQHF. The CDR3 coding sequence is TGTGCCAGCAGCTTGACAGGGGGCGCCAATCAGCCCCAGCATTTT.